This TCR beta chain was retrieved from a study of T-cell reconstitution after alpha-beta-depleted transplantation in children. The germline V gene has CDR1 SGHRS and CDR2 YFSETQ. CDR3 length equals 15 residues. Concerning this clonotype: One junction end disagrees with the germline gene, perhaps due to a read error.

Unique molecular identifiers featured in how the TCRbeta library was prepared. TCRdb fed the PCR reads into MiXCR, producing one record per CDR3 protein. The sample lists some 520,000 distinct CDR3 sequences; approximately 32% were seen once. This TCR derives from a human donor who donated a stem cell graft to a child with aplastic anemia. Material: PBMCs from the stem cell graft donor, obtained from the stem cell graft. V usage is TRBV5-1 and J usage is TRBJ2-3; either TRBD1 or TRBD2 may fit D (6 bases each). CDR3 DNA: TGCGCCAGCAGCCCGAGTGAGGTGTGGGGGGCCCGACGTGATTTT. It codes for CASSPSEVWGARRDF.